One and the same sample provided the 4 T cell receptor beta chains below, sequenced in a study of OX40 agonist ivuxolimab in advanced cancers. Libraries were prepared by immunoSEQ multiplex PCR; TCRdb keeps only in-frame clonotypes and omits some of them. The data contain around 80,000 clones, 75% to 90% of them seen just once; the ten biggest clones take up more than 2%. The sequences come from CD4+ or CD8+ T cells sorted from blood, collected in a trial of the OX40 agonist ivuxolimab. Receptor source: an adult with an advanced solid tumor such as melanoma, head and neck, liver or kidney cancer.

The J gene is TRBJ1-2, the V gene TRBV15; 8 bases match TRBD1. The CDR3 has 14 amino acids. Germline CDR1 LNHNV, CDR2 YYDKDF (reference sequence). Trimming cost V 0 bases and J 8 bases; bases outside gene matches: 5. In DNA, the CDR3 is TGTGCCACCAGCAGAGATAGGGACAGGAAGGGCTACACCTTC. Translated, it gives CATSRDRDRKGYTF. Looking up the rest from reference TRBV15 and TRBJ1-2 gives the full variable domain: DAMVIQNPRYQVTQFGKPVTLSCSQTLNHNVMYWYQQKSSQAPKLLFHYYDKDFNNEADTPDNFQSRRPNTSFCFLDIRSPGLGDTAMYLCATSRDRDRKGYTFGSGTRLTVV.

This chain links TRBV28 with TRBJ1-4; the D gene is possibly TRBD1 (5 bases). Looked up from germline, CDR1 is MDHEN and CDR2 is SYDVKM. The CDR3 length is 14 residues. V was trimmed by 6 bases and J by 6 bases, leaving 14 bases between them. CDR3 DNA sequence: TGTGCCAGCAGCCCCGGGGGAGGGGATGAAAAACTGTTTTTT. Amino acids: CASSPGGGDEKLFF.

This chain links TRBV6-6 with TRBJ2-7, with 10 bases identical to TRBD1. The CDR3 has 14 amino acids. CDR1 and CDR2 (germline): MNHNY, SVGAGI (reference sequence). The J segment lost 4 bases and the V segment lost 6 bases, leaving 6 bases of the junction unmatched. CDR3 amino acids: CASSPRQGAYEQYF. In DNA form, the CDR3 reads TGTGCCAGCAGCCCACGACAGGGGGCGTACGAGCAGTACTTC.

This clone was seen a single time. The rearrangement joins TRBV11-2 to TRBJ1-3; D is possibly TRBD1 (5 bases). This CDR3 spans 15 amino acids. CDR1 and CDR2 from the germline V gene are SGHAT and FQNNGV. V was trimmed by 5 bases and J by 0 bases, leaving 11 bases between them. The CDR3 DNA is TGTGCCAGCAGCCAAGACAGCTACTCTGGAAACACCATATATTTT. Its translation is CASSQDSYSGNTIYF.